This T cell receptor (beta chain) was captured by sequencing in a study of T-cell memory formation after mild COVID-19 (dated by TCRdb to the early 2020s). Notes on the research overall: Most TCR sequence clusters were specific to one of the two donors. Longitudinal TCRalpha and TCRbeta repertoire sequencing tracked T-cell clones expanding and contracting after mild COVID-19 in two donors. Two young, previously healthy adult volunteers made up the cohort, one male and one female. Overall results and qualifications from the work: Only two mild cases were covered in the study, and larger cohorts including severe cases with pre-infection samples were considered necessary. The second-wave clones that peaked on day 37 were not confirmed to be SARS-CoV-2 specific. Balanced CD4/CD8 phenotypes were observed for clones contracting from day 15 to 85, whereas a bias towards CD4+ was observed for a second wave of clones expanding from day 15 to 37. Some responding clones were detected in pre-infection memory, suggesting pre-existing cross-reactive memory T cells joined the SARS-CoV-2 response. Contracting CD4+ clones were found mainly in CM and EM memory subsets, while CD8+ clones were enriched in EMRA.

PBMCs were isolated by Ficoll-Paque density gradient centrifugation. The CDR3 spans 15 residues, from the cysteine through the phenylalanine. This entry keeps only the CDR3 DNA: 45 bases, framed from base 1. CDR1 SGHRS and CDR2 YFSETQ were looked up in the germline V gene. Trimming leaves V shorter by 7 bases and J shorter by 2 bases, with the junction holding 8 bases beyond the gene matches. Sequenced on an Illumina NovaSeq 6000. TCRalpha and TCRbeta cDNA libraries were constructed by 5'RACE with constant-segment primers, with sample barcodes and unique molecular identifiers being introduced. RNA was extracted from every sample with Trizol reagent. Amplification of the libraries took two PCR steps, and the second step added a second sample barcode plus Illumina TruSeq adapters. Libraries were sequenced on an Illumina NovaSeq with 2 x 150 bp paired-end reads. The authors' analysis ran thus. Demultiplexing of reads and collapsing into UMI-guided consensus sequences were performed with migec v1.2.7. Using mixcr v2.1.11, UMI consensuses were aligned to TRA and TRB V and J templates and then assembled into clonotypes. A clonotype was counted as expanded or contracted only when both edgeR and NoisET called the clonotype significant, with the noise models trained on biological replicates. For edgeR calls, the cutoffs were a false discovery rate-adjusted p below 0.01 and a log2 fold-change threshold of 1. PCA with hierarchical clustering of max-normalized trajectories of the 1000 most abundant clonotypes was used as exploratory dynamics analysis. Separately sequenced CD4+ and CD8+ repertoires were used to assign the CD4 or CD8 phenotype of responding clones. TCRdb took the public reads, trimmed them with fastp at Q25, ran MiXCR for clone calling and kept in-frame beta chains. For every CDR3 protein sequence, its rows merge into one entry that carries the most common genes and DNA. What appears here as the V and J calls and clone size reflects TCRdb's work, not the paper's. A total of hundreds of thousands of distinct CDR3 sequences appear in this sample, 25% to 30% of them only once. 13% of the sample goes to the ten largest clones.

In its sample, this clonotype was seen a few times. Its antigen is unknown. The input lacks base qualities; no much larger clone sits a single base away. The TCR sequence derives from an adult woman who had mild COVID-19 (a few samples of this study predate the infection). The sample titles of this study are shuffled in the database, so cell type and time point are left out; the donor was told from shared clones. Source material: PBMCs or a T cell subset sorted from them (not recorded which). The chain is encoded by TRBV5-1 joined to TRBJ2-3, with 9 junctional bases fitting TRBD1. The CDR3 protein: CASRRDRAYTDTQYF. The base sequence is TGCGCCAGCCGCCGGGACAGGGCCTACACAGATACGCAGTATTTT. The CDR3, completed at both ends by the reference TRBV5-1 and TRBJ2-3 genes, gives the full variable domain KAGVTQTPRYLIKTRGQQVTLSCSPISGHRSVSWYQQTPGQGLQFLFEYFSETQRNKGNFPGRFSGRQFSNSRSEMNVSTLELGDSALYLCASRRDRAYTDTQYFGPGTRLTVL.